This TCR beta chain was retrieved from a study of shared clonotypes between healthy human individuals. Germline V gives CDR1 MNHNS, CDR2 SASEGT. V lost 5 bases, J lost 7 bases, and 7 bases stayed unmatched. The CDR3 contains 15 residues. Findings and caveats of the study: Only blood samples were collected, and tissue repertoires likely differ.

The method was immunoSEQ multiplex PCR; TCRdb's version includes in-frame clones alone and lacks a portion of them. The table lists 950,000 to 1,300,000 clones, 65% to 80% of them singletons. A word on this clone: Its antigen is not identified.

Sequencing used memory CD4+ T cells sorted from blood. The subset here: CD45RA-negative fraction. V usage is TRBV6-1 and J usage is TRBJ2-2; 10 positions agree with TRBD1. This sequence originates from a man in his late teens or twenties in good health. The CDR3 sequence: CASSPRGTGDGELFF. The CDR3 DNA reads TGTGCCAGCAGTCCTCGCGGGACAGGGGACGGGGAGCTGTTTTTT.